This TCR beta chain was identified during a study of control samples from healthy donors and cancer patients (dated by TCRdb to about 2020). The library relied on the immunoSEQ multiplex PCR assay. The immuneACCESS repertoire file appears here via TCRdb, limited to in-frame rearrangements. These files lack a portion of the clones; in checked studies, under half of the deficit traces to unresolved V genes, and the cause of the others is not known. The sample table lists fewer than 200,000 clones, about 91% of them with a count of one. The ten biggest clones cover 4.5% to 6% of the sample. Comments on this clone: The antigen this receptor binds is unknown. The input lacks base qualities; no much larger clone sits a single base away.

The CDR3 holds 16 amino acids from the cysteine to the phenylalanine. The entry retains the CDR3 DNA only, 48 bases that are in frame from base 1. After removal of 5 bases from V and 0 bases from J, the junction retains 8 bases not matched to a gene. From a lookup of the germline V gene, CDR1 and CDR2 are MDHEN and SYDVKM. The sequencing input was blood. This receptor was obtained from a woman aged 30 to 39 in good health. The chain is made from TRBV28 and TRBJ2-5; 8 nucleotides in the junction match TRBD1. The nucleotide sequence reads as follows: TGTGCCAGCAGTCCGCGGGACAGGACTTACCAAGAGACCCAGTACTTC. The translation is CASSPRDRTYQETQYF.